Here is one T cell receptor beta chain with its context. CDR3 length: 14 residues. Trimming left V 5 bases short and J 3 bases short, with 10 bases between. Germline CDR1 SGHTA, CDR2 FQGTGA. Only in-frame clones appear in the TCRdb table, and some are missing; sequencing was by immunoSEQ multiplex PCR. The sample has some 330,000 clones, approximately 89% seen once. This sample stems from a study of blood T cell repertoires in COVID-19. The chain is built from TRBV7-3 and TRBJ2-2, with D possibly being TRBD1 (6 bases). The sequencing sample was made of peripheral blood. The clonotype originates from a woman in her 30s with COVID-19, enrolled during active disease. The CDR3 sequence: CASSPTGYTGELFF. CDR3 sequence (DNA): TGTGCCAGCAGCCCAACAGGGTACACCGGGGAGCTGTTTTTT.